A single sample is the source of the 32 T cell receptor beta chains below, sequenced in a study of cytomegalovirus exposure and HLA in healthy donors. The study ran its PCR with 60 Vbeta and 13 Jbeta primers. Sequenced by immunoSEQ multiplex PCR; TCRdb stores in-frame clones only, minus some. The table records approximately 160,000 clones, 77% of them present only once. The sequencing input was PBMCs. These receptors came from a woman in her thirties or forties in good health and CMV-seropositive.

A few counts support this clone. The V call is TRBV7-2, the J call TRBJ2-7; 15 positions agree with TRBD2. The CDR3 runs to 17 residues. V dropped 6 bases and J dropped 1; count of bases not matched to a gene: 7. The germline V gene has CDR1 SGHTA and CDR2 FQGNSA. The CDR3 loop reads CASSFGTSGGRSYEQYF. CDR3 sequence (DNA): TGTGCCAGCAGTTTCGGGACTAGCGGGGGGCGGTCCTACGAGCAGTACTTC.

This clone occurred a few times. Written as DNA, the CDR3 is TGTGCCAGCAGCCAAGAAGGGGAAGGCTATGGCTACACCTTC. Protein sequence: CASSQEGEGYGYTF. This chain joins TRBV4-2 and TRBJ1-2, with D perhaps matching TRBD1 (5 bases). CDR1 and CDR2 (germline): LGHNA, YNFKEQ. The CDR3 contains 14 residues. Deletions cut 0 bases from V and 4 bases from J, with 9 bases between.

This clone appeared a few times. V is TRBV19 and J is TRBJ1-1, with a possible D match to TRBD1 (6 bases). The CDR3 contains 15 residues. V was cut by 7 bases and J by 3 bases, with 18 bases left in between. Germline assignment: CDR1 LNHDA and CDR2 SQIVND (reference sequence). CDR3 coding DNA: TGTGCCAGTATAGCGGGGGGCTTAGGGGACACTGAAGCTTTCTTT. Translation gives CASIAGGLGDTEAFF.

CDR3 sequence reads: CASRRDTEAFF. Written as DNA, the CDR3 is TGTGCCAGTAGGAGGGACACTGAAGCTTTCTTT. The gene calls are TRBV19 and TRBJ1-1; D remains unclear. V was pared by 6 bases and J by 3 bases, with 5 bases between. The CDR3 loop spans 11 amino acids. The germline V gene encodes CDR1 LNHDA and CDR2 SQIVND (reference sequence).

This clone came up a few times. This rearrangement joins TRBV7-9 to TRBJ2-6, with TRBD1 matching over 7 bases. In germline, CDR1 is SEHNR, CDR2 FQNEAQ (reference sequence). The CDR3 covers 15 residues. J gave up 2 bases and V 5 bases, and 3 bases lay outside the gene matches. Written as DNA, the CDR3 is TGTGCCAGCAGCATACAGGGGCCTGGGGCCAACGTCCTGACTTTC. This gives the protein CASSIQGPGANVLTF.

The gene calls are TRBV19 and TRBJ2-5, with TRBD1 matching 10 bases. The V segment lost 5 bases and the J segment 3 bases; nucleotides outside the gene matches: 6. The germline CDR1 and CDR2 sequences are LNHDA and SQIVND (reference sequence). This CDR3 has 15 amino acids. In DNA, the CDR3 is TGTGCCAGTAGTTCGAGCGGACAGGGGGAAGAGACCCAGTACTTC. Its protein product is CASSSSGQGEETQYF. Supplemented by reference TRBV19 and TRBJ2-5, the full variable domain reads DGGITQSPKYLFRKEGQNVTLSCEQNLNHDAMYWYRQDPGQGLRLIYYSQIVNDFQKGDIAEGYSVSREKKESFPLTVTSAQKNPTAFYLCASSSSGQGEETQYFGPGTRLLVL.

This chain joins TRBV4-2 and TRBJ2-7; weak D call: TRBD1 (5 bases). CDR3 length: 13 amino acids. Between the trimmed V and J ends, which lost 0 bases and 6 bases, there was a span of 9 bases. Looked up from germline, CDR1 is LGHNA and CDR2 is YNFKEQ. Written as DNA, the CDR3 is TGTGCCAGCAGCCAAGAGCAGGGATTCGAGCAGTACTTC. Amino acids: CASSQEQGFEQYF.

This clone was detected once. This chain connects TRBV5-8 to TRBJ2-5, with D possibly TRBD1 on 5 matching bases. The germline V gene has CDR1 SGHTS and CDR2 YDEGEE. This CDR3 contains 15 residues. The V and J ends lost 1 base and 4 bases respectively, with 14 bases between them. The CDR3 spells CASSLSPGWRETQYF. CDR3 in DNA: TGTGCCAGCAGCTTGTCTCCAGGGTGGCGAGAGACCCAGTACTTC.

This chain links TRBV19 with TRBJ2-2; 8 positions match TRBD2. The CDR3 is made up of 15 amino acids. Looked up from germline, CDR1 is LNHDA and CDR2 is SQIVND (reference sequence). J lost 5 bases, V lost 6 bases, and 8 bases had no gene match. In nucleotides, the CDR3 is TGTGCCAGTAGCCCGGGACTAGTAGGAACCGGGGAGCTGTTTTTT. The encoded protein is CASSPGLVGTGELFF. Using reference TRBV19 and TRBJ2-2 for the parts outside the CDR3, the full variable domain is DGGITQSPKYLFRKEGQNVTLSCEQNLNHDAMYWYRQDPGQGLRLIYYSQIVNDFQKGDIAEGYSVSREKKESFPLTVTSAQKNPTAFYLCASSPGLVGTGELFFGEGSRLTVL.

This chain uses TRBV30 with TRBJ1-1, with a possible D match to TRBD1 (5 bases). Germline-derived CDR1 and CDR2 are GTSNPN and SVGIG (reference sequence). Trimming stripped 2 bases from V and 4 bases from J, with 23 bases between. CDR3 length equals 17 residues. Here the CDR3 DNA reads TGTGCCTGGAGTTATACATATCAGGGAAGAGGCGGCACTGAAGCTTTCTTT. It is translated as CAWSYTYQGRGGTEAFF. Using reference TRBV30 and TRBJ1-1 for the parts outside the CDR3, the full variable domain is SQTIHQWPATLVQPVGSPLSLECTVEGTSNPNLYWYRQAAGRGLQLLFYSVGIGQISSEVPQNLSASRPQDRQFILSSKKLLLSDSGFYLCAWSYTYQGRGGTEAFFGQGTRLTVV.

This clone was recorded a few times. This rearrangement joins TRBV7-9 to TRBJ1-2; D is perhaps TRBD1 (5 bases). The CDR3 consists of 13 residues. The germline V gene encodes CDR1 SEHNR and CDR2 FQNEAQ (reference sequence). Trimming left V 3 bases short and J 5 bases short, with 10 bases between. The CDR3 sequence is CASSFGQGYGYTF. The CDR3 DNA is TGTGCCAGCAGCTTCGGCCAGGGATATGGCTACACCTTC.

V and J are TRBV6-6 and TRBJ2-2; D is possibly TRBD1 (5 bases). The CDR3 extends over 14 amino acids. Germline assignment: CDR1 MNHNY and CDR2 SVGAGI (reference sequence). Trimming removed 5 bases at V and 0 bases at J, with 7 bases between. The DNA of the CDR3 is TGTGCCAGCAGTCGACAGCCGAACACCGGGGAGCTGTTTTTT. Its translation is CASSRQPNTGELFF.

This chain uses TRBV28 with TRBJ1-4, with 8 bases that match TRBD1. Germline lookup yields CDR1 MDHEN and CDR2 SYDVKM. After removal of 4 bases from V and 3 bases from J, the junction contained 1 base not matched to a gene. This CDR3 comprises 14 residues. The CDR3 reads CASSSTGANEKLFF. Written as DNA, the CDR3 is TGTGCCAGCAGTTCGACAGGGGCTAATGAAAAACTGTTTTTT.

This clone was observed a few times. The chain carries TRBV21-1 and TRBJ2-3; the table's D gene call, TRBD2, was not cross checked with the DNA. TRBV21-1 is marked as a pseudogene. CDR3 length: 14 amino acids. The CDR3 region is CASSKAEGTDTQYF. The CDR3 region has the DNA TGTGCCAGCAGCAAAGCCGAGGGAACAGATACGCAGTATTTT.

This sequence joins TRBV7-9 and TRBJ1-2, with unresolved D. The CDR3 consists of 14 residues. Trimming cost V 2 bases and J 2 bases, with 9 bases left between them. Looked up from germline, CDR1 is SEHNR and CDR2 is FQNEAQ (reference sequence). CDR3 nucleotides: TGTGCCAGCAGCTTAATTTCGCGAAACTATGGCTACACCTTC. Protein: CASSLISRNYGYTF. Together with reference TRBV7-9 and TRBJ1-2, the CDR3 gives the full variable domain: DTGVSQNPRHKITKRGQNVTFRCDPISEHNRLYWYRQTLGQGPEFLTYFQNEAQLEKSRLLSDRFSAERPKGSFSTLEIQRTEQGDSAMYLCASSLISRNYGYTFGSGTRLTVV.

V gene TRBV18 combines with J gene TRBJ2-1, with D maybe TRBD2 (6 bases). The ends were cut back, 4 bases at V and 2 bases at J, with 12 bases in the middle. Germline V gene lookup returns CDR1 KGHSH and CDR2 LQKENI. This CDR3 is 15 amino acids long. The CDR3 sequence is CASSLPGTPYNEQFF. CDR3 bases: TGTGCCAGCTCACTCCCCGGGACTCCCTACAATGAGCAGTTCTTC.

This clone has only a few counts. This chain joins TRBV7-9 and TRBJ2-4; D unresolved. V was shortened by 1 base and J by 12 bases, with 16 bases between the two germline ends. The V gene's germline CDR1 is SEHNR and CDR2 FQNEAQ (reference sequence). The CDR3 covers 14 residues. The CDR3 DNA is TGTGCCAGCAGCTTAGTTGTGGGCTCCGCCGGTCAGTACTTC. Protein: CASSLVVGSAGQYF.

This clone was counted once. This chain's CDR3 is CARRRGGDSPLHF. CDR3 bases: TGTGCCAGACGAAGGGGAGGGGATTCACCCCTCCACTTT. V gene TRBV19 combines with J gene TRBJ1-6, with D tentatively TRBD1 (5 bases). CDR1 is LNHDA, CDR2 SQIVND, per germline (reference sequence). V gave up 9 bases and J gave up 8 bases, with 14 bases separating them. This CDR3 is built from 13 residues.

This clone appeared once. This chain links TRBV4-3 with TRBJ1-2; 7 bases line up with TRBD1. The junction had 7 bases not matched to a gene; V was cut back by 1 base and J by 5 bases. Germline V lookup: CDR1 LGHNA, CDR2 YSLEER. The CDR3 covers 15 residues. CDR3 amino acids: CASSQAGTERYGYTF. The CDR3 nucleotides are TGCGCCAGCAGCCAAGCTGGGACAGAACGGTATGGCTACACCTTC.

The chain recombines TRBV5-8 with TRBJ1-5; the D gene is possibly TRBD1 (5 bases). Trimming left V 4 bases short and J 6 bases short, with 11 bases between. In germline, CDR1 is SGHTS, CDR2 YDEGEE. The CDR3 loop spans 13 amino acids. The chain's CDR3 is CASSPGLLQPQHF. CDR3 coding DNA: TGTGCCAGCAGCCCGGGACTTCTTCAGCCCCAGCATTTT.

J is TRBJ1-1 and V is TRBV6-6, with D maybe TRBD1 (5 bases). The germline CDR1 and CDR2 sequences are MNHNY and SVGAGI (reference sequence). The CDR3 consists of 14 residues. CDR3 coding DNA: TGTGCTTCGGAGGGGAGACCAATGAACACTGAAGCTTTCTTT. It specifies CASEGRPMNTEAFF.

The V call is TRBV12-5, the J call TRBJ1-1; D possibly corresponds to TRBD1 (5 bases). Per the germline V gene, CDR1 is LGHNT and CDR2 is FRNRAP. This CDR3 spans 13 amino acids. The germline V and J ends were trimmed by 3 bases and 4 bases, with 9 bases remaining between them. The CDR3 is CASGFDRFTEAFF. In DNA, the CDR3 is TGTGCTAGTGGTTTTGACAGATTCACTGAAGCTTTCTTT.

This clone was counted only a few times. This sequence joins TRBV27 and TRBJ2-7, with D perhaps matching TRBD2 (7 bases). The V gene lost 8 bases and the J gene lost 4 bases, with 9 bases spanning the gap. The length of the CDR3 is 11 residues. CDR1 MNHEY and CDR2 SMNVEV come from the germline V gene (reference sequence). The chain's CDR3 is CASGGAYEQYF. CDR3 DNA sequence: TGTGCCAGCGGGGGGGCTTACGAGCAGTACTTC.

V and J are TRBV18 and TRBJ2-7; D unclear. The V and J ends lost 5 bases and 0 bases respectively, with 11 bases between them. Germline loops: CDR1 KGHSH, CDR2 LQKENI. The CDR3 is 14 residues long. In DNA form, the CDR3 reads TGTGCCAGCTCAAGAGCCCCGAGCTCCTACGAGCAGTACTTC. This encodes CASSRAPSSYEQYF.

V is TRBV2 and J is TRBJ2-2; D might be TRBD2 (7 bases). The CDR3 runs to 15 residues. The V gene's germline CDR1 is SNHLY and CDR2 FYNNEI. V was pared by 3 bases and J by 5 bases, with 13 bases between. The CDR3 DNA reads as TGTGCCAGCAGTGAGGGGGGGGCCAGGACCGGGGAGCTGTTTTTT. Amino acid sequence: CASSEGGARTGELFF.

The genes are TRBV19 and TRBJ1-4; D is perhaps TRBD1 (6 bases). Trimming stripped 6 bases from V and 0 bases from J, with 8 bases between. Germline lookup yields CDR1 LNHDA and CDR2 SQIVND (reference sequence). The length of the CDR3 is 14 residues. The CDR3 loop is CASSEGATNEKLFF. The CDR3 DNA reads TGTGCCAGTAGCGAGGGGGCAACTAATGAAAAACTGTTTTTT. Filled out from reference TRBV19 and TRBJ1-4, the complete variable domain reads DGGITQSPKYLFRKEGQNVTLSCEQNLNHDAMYWYRQDPGQGLRLIYYSQIVNDFQKGDIAEGYSVSREKKESFPLTVTSAQKNPTAFYLCASSEGATNEKLFFGSGTQLSVL.

The V and J genes are TRBV4-1 and TRBJ1-5; no reliable D call. V dropped 0 bases and J dropped 0 bases, with 15 bases sitting between them. This CDR3 is 18 amino acids long. Germline CDR1 and CDR2: MGHRA and YSYEKL. The CDR3 coding sequence is TGCGCCAGCAGCCAAGATAAGGGAGGGAGATATAGCAATCAGCCCCAGCATTTT. It specifies CASSQDKGGRYSNQPQHF.

This clone was found a few times. The rearrangement uses TRBV7-2 and TRBJ1-5, with 10 nucleotides matching TRBD1. CDR1 is SGHTA, CDR2 FQGNSA, per germline. The CDR3 totals 16 residues. V shed 1 base and J 4 bases; nucleotides not matched to a gene: 4. CDR3 bases: TGTGCCAGCAGCTTAGGGGGACAGGGGATGAATCAGCCCCAGCATTTT. Residues: CASSLGGQGMNQPQHF.

This sequence joins TRBV4-2 and TRBJ1-5, with D possibly matching TRBD1 (6 bases). This CDR3 region has 14 residues. Trimming took off 1 base at V and 4 bases at J, with 8 bases between the two ends. Germline V gene sequence: CDR1 LGHNA, CDR2 YNFKEQ. The CDR3 DNA reads as TGTGCCAGCAGCCAAGGGACAGATAATCAGCCCCAGCATTTT. Translated, it gives CASSQGTDNQPQHF.

This CDR3 is CASRRYRAGANVLTF. Written as DNA, the CDR3 is TGCGCCAGCAGAAGATACAGGGCTGGGGCCAACGTCCTGACTTTC. This chain uses TRBV10-1 with TRBJ2-6; D perhaps matches TRBD1 (6 bases). The V and J ends lost 6 bases and 2 bases respectively, with 11 bases between them. This CDR3 region has 15 residues. Germline CDR1 WNHNN, CDR2 SYGVQD (reference sequence).

J is TRBJ1-2 and V is TRBV5-1; no clear D. CDR1 and CDR2 (germline): SGHRS, YFSETQ. The CDR3 length is 11 residues. Trimming stripped 5 bases from V and 8 bases from J, with 10 bases between. The CDR3 sequence is CASRAEAGYTF. For the CDR3, the DNA is TGCGCCAGCAGGGCCGAGGCGGGCTACACCTTC.

This clone appeared once. The sample contains more than one DNA sequence encoding this CDR3. J is TRBJ2-1 and V is TRBV9; TRBD1 agrees at 10 bases. Germline CDR1 and CDR2: SGDLS and YYNGEE. The V segment lost 4 bases and the J segment 1 base; nucleotides outside the gene matches: 5. CDR3 size: 16 residues. This chain's CDR3 is CASSPRTGGSYNEQFF. For the CDR3, the DNA is TGTGCCAGCAGCCCACGGACAGGGGGTTCCTACAATGAGCAGTTCTTC. Full variable domain (remainder filled in from reference TRBV9 and TRBJ2-1): DSGVTQTPKHLITATGQRVTLRCSPRSGDLSVYWYQQSLDQGLQFLIQYYNGEERAKGNILERFSAQQFPDLHSELNLSSLELGDSALYFCASSPRTGGSYNEQFFGPGTRLTVL.